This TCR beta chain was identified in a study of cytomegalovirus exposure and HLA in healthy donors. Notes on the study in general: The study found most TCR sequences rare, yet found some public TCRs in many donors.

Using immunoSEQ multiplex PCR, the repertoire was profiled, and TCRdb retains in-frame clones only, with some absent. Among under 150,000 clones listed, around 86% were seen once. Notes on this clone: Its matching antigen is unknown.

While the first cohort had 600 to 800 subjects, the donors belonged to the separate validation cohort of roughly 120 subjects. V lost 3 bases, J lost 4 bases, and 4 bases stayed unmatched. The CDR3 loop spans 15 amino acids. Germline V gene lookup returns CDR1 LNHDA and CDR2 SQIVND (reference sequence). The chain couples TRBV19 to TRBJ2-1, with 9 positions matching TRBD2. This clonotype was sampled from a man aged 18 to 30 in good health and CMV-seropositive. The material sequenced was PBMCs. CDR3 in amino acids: CASSIRAGGYNEQFF. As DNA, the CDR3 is TGTGCCAGTAGTATCAGAGCGGGGGGTTACAATGAGCAGTTCTTC.